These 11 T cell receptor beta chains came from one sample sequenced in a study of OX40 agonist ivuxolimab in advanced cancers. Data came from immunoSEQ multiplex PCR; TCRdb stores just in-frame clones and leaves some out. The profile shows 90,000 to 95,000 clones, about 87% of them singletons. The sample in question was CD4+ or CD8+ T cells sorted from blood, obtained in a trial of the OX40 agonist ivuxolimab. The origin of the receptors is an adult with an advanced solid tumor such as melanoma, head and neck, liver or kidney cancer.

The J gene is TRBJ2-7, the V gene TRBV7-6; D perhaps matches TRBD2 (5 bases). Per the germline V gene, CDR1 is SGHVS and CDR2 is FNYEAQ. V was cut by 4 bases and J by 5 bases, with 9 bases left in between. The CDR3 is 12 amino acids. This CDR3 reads CASSSGNDEQYF. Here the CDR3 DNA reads TGTGCCAGCAGCTCGGGAAACGACGAGCAGTACTTC.

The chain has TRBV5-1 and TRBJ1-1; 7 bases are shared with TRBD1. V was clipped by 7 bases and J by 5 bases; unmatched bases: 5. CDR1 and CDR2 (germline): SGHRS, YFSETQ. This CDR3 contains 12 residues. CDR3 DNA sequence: TGCGCCAGCCGGGACAGTGGAACTGAAGCTTTCTTT. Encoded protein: CASRDSGTEAFF.

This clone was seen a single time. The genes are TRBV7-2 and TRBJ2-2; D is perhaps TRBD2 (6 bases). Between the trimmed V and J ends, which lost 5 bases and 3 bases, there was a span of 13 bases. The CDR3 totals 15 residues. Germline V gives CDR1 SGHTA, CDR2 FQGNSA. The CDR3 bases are TGTGCCAGCAGCGGCCGGGACTTCTACACCGGGGAGCTGTTTTTT. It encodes CASSGRDFYTGELFF.

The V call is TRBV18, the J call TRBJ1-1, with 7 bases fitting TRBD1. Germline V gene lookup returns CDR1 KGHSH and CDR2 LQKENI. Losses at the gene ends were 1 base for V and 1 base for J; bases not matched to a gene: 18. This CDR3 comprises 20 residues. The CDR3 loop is CASSPLRQGVASRGNTEAFF. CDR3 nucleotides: TGTGCCAGCTCACCACTGAGGCAGGGGGTCGCCAGCCGTGGGAACACTGAAGCTTTCTTT. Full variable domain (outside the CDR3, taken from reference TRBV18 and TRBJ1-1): NAGVMQNPRHLVRRRGQEARLRCSPMKGHSHVYWYRQLPEEGLKFMVYLQKENIIDESGMPKERFSAEFPKEGPSILRIQQVVRGDSAAYFCASSPLRQGVASRGNTEAFFGQGTRLTVV.

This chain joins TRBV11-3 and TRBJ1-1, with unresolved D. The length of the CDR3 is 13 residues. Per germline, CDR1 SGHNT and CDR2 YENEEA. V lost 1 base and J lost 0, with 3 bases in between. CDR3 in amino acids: CASSLVVNTEAFF. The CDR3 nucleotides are TGTGCCAGCAGCTTAGTCGTGAACACTGAAGCTTTCTTT.

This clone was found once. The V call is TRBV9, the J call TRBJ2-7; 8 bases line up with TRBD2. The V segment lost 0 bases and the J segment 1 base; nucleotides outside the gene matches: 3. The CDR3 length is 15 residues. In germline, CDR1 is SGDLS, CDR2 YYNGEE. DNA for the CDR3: TGTGCCAGCAGCGTAGACGGGACTAGATCCTACGAGCAGTACTTC. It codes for CASSVDGTRSYEQYF.

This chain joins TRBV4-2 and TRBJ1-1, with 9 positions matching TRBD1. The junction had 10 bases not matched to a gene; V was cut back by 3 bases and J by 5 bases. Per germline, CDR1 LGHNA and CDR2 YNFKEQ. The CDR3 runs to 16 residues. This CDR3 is CASSQITGTGQTEAFF. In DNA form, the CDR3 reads TGTGCCAGCAGCCAGATCACCGGGACAGGGCAAACTGAAGCTTTCTTT.

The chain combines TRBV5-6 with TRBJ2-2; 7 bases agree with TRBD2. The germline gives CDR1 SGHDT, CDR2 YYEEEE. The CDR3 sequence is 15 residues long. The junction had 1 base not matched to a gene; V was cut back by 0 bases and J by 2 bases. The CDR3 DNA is TGTGCCAGCAGCTTGGGGGACTACAACACCGGGGAGCTGTTTTTT. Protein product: CASSLGDYNTGELFF.

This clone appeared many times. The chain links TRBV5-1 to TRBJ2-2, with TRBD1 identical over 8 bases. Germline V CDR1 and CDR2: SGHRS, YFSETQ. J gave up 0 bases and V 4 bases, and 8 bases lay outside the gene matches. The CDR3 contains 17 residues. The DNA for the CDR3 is TGCGCCAGCAGCCCTCGGACAGGGACGGCGAACACCGGGGAGCTGTTTTTT. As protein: CASSPRTGTANTGELFF.

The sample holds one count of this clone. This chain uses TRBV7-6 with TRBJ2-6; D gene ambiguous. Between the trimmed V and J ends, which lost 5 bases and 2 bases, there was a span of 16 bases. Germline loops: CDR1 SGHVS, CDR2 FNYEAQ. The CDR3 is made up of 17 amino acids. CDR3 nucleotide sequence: TGTGCCAGCAGCACCAGCGTCGGGTGGGCTGGGGCCAACGTCCTGACTTTC. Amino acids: CASSTSVGWAGANVLTF. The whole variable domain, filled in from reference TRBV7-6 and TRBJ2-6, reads GAGVSQSPRYKVTKRGQDVALRCDPISGHVSLYWYRQALGQGPEFLTYFNYEAQQDKSGLPNDRFSAERPEGSISTLTIQRTEQRDSAMYRCASSTSVGWAGANVLTFGAGSRLTVL.

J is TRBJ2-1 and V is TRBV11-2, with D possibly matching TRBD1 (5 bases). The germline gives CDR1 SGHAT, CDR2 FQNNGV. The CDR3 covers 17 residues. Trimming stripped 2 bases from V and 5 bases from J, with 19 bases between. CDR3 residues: CASSLSGHPQSNNEQFF. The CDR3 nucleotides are TGTGCCAGCAGCTTATCTGGACATCCACAATCTAACAATGAGCAGTTCTTC.